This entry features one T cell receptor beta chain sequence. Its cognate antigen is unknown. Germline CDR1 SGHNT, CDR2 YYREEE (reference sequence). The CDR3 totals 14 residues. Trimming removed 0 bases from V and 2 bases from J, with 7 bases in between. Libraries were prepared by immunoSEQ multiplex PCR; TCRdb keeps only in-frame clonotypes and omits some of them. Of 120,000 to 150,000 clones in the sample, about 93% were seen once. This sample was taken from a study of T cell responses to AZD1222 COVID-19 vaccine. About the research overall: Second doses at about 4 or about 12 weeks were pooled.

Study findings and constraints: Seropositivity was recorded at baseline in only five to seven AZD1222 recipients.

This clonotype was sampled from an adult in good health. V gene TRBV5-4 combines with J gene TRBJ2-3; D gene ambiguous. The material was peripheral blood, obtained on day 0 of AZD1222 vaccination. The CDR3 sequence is CASSLGRVTDTQYF. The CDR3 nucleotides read TGTGCCAGCAGCTTGGGAAGAGTCACAGATACGCAGTATTTT.